Below are 17 T cell receptor beta chains sequenced from a single sample in a study of blood T cells in healthy people across ages. Primed by a sample-barcoded 5' primer and a J-beta primer mix, a second PCR proceeded for about 6 to 11 cycles. TCRdb independently ran MiXCR on the 5' RACE reads; one entry per CDR3 protein. The data contain under 2,000,000 distinct CDR3 sequences, around half of them singletons. The material sequenced was blood. These receptors all stem from a woman between 40 and 55 years old in good health.

The rearrangement joins TRBV6-2 or TRBV6-3 to TRBJ2-3, with 8 bases aligning to TRBD2. V was clipped by 5 bases and J by 2 bases; unmatched bases: 12. Germline V gene data show CDR1 as MNHEY and CDR2 as SVGEGT. The CDR3 extends over 17 amino acids. The CDR3 loop is CASSGHPRLAITDTQYF. CDR3 coding DNA: TGTGCCAGCAGTGGGCACCCCCGACTAGCGATCACAGATACGCAGTATTTT.

The chain couples TRBV6-1 to TRBJ2-3; D is unresolved. The CDR3 runs 13 residues. The germline V and J ends were trimmed by 3 bases and 3 bases, with 7 bases remaining between them. CDR1 is MNHNS, CDR2 SASEGT, per germline. The CDR3 nucleotides are TGTGCCAGCAGTGATATGGAAACAGATACGCAGTATTTT. It encodes CASSDMETDTQYF.

V usage is TRBV3-1 and J usage is TRBJ2-1; D unresolved. Trimming took 0 bases from V and 6 from J, leaving 15 bases between them. Germline CDR1 reads LGHDT; CDR2 reads YNNKEL (reference sequence). This CDR3 is 16 amino acids long. DNA for the CDR3: TGTGCCAGCAGCCAAGAGGTCCACCAAAACGGCAATGAGCAGTTCTTC. Encoded protein: CASSQEVHQNGNEQFF.

The chain links TRBV6-6 to TRBJ1-1; D is unclear. The V end lost 6 bases, the J end lost 8 bases, and 10 bases lay between the germline ends. From germline, CDR1 is MNHNY and CDR2 SVGAGI (reference sequence). The CDR3 runs 11 residues. CDR3: CASRPHGEAFF. CDR3 nucleotide sequence: TGTGCCAGCAGACCTCACGGGGAAGCTTTCTTT.

This clonotype was recorded only once. The chain couples TRBV18 to TRBJ2-7, with 9 bases lining up with TRBD1. This CDR3 contains 14 residues. Germline lookup yields CDR1 KGHSH and CDR2 LQKENI. Losses at the gene ends were 6 bases for V and 6 bases for J; bases not matched to a gene: 9. The CDR3 protein is CASSPGQGTAEQYF. Written as DNA, the CDR3 is TGTGCCAGCTCTCCAGGACAGGGGACGGCCGAGCAGTACTTC. Using reference TRBV18 and TRBJ2-7 for the parts outside the CDR3, the full variable domain is NAGVMQNPRHLVRRRGQEARLRCSPMKGHSHVYWYRQLPEEGLKFMVYLQKENIIDESGMPKERFSAEFPKEGPSILRIQQVVRGDSAAYFCASSPGQGTAEQYFGPGTRLTVT.

This rearrangement joins TRBV5-6 to TRBJ2-5, with 7 bases lining up with TRBD1. The germline CDR1 and CDR2 sequences are SGHDT and YYEEEE. After removal of 2 bases from V and 1 base from J, the junction contained 5 bases not matched to a gene. The length of the CDR3 is 15 residues. The CDR3 DNA is TGTGCCAGCAGCTTCCTAGGGGGCCTCCAAGAGACCCAGTACTTC. It yields the protein CASSFLGGLQETQYF.

This clonotype turned up a few times. V is TRBV29-1 and J is TRBJ2-4; 11 nucleotides line up with TRBD1. The J call may not be correct, given that the DNA end is closer to TRBJ2-7. The CDR3 runs to 14 residues. Looked up from germline, CDR1 is SQVTM and CDR2 is ANQGSEA. The CDR3, as DNA: TGCAGCGTTGAACCGGGACAGGGGGGCTACGAGCAGTACTTC. It encodes CSVEPGQGGYEQYF.

In this sample, this clonotype turned up a few times. This sequence joins TRBV9 and TRBJ2-1; no clear D gene. V was trimmed by 4 bases and J by 9 bases, leaving 11 bases between them. This CDR3 comprises 12 residues. Germline CDR1 reads SGDLS; CDR2 reads YYNGEE. Here the CDR3 DNA reads TGTGCCAGCAGCAAATCTTTGGGTGAGCAGTTCTTC. Residues: CASSKSLGEQFF. Together with reference TRBV9 and TRBJ2-1, the CDR3 gives the full variable domain: DSGVTQTPKHLITATGQRVTLRCSPRSGDLSVYWYQQSLDQGLQFLIQYYNGEERAKGNILERFSAQQFPDLHSELNLSSLELGDSALYFCASSKSLGEQFFGPGTRLTVL.

The chain links TRBV6-2 or TRBV6-3 to TRBJ1-1; TRBD1 might be the D (6 bases). V was clipped by 2 bases and J by 7 bases, with 11 bases between them. Germline CDR1 is MNHEY and CDR2 is SVGEGT. The CDR3 extends over 13 amino acids. The CDR3: CASSYEGGVEAFF. The CDR3 region has the DNA TGTGCCAGCAGTTACGAGGGGGGAGTTGAAGCTTTCTTT.

The chain links TRBV24-1 to TRBJ2-1; the D gene is possibly TRBD1 (6 bases). The CDR3 extends over 15 amino acids. Trimming shortened V by 5 bases and J by 2 bases, and 12 bases separated the two germline ends. From germline, CDR1 is KGHDR and CDR2 SFDVKD. CDR3 region: CATSGGTTTYNEQFF. DNA for the CDR3: TGTGCCACCAGTGGTGGGACAACTACCTACAATGAGCAGTTCTTC.

The rearrangement joins TRBV7-9 to TRBJ2-4, with a possible D match to TRBD2 (5 bases). Germline CDR1 SEHNR, CDR2 FQNEAQ (reference sequence). The CDR3 length is 14 residues. The V end was cut by 8 bases, the J end by 0 bases, with 11 bases between. The CDR3 protein is CASAGTLAKNIQYF. CDR3 nucleotides: TGTGCCAGCGCGGGCACACTAGCCAAAAACATTCAGTACTTC.

The chain uses TRBV11-2 and TRBJ2-7; the match to TRBD1 covers 10 bases. Germline V lookup: CDR1 SGHAT, CDR2 FQNNGV. The CDR3 covers 15 residues. V shed 6 bases and J 7 bases; nucleotides not matched to a gene: 12. The CDR3 here is CASRPGTGAYNEQYF. The CDR3, as DNA: TGTGCCAGCAGACCCGGGACAGGGGCGTACAATGAGCAGTACTTC.

This clonotype was observed a few times. The genes are TRBV3-1 and TRBJ2-7; either TRBD1 or TRBD2 may supply D (5 bases each). V was cut by 4 bases and J by 3 bases, with 10 bases left in between. Germline V gene sequence: CDR1 LGHDT, CDR2 YNNKEL (reference sequence). CDR3 length: 13 amino acids. This chain's CDR3 is CASSRWDGYEQYF. CDR3 coding DNA: TGTGCCAGCAGCCGTTGGGACGGCTACGAGCAGTACTTC.

The chain couples TRBV5-1 to TRBJ2-5; 13 bases match TRBD2. V shed 7 bases, J shed 1 base, and the junction held 4 bases outside the gene matches. CDR3 length equals 15 residues. Germline values: CDR1 SGHRS, CDR2 YFSETQ. Here the CDR3 DNA reads TGCGCCAGCCAAGGACTAGCGGGGGTCCAAGAGACCCAGTACTTC. Translated, it gives CASQGLAGVQETQYF.

The CDR3 is CAILGQGPTHSYEQYF. DNA for the CDR3: TGTGCCATCCTCGGACAGGGCCCCACTCACTCCTACGAGCAGTACTTC. The gene calls are TRBV10-3 and TRBJ2-7, with 8 positions matching TRBD1. CDR1 and CDR2 from the germline V gene are ENHRY and SYGVKD. The CDR3 extends over 16 amino acids. With V trimmed by 8 bases and J by 0 bases, 12 bases remained unmatched.

The genes are TRBV29-1 and TRBJ1-1; no firm D call. The CDR3 contains 13 residues. Trimming took 6 bases from V and 11 from J, leaving 22 bases between them. In germline, CDR1 is SQVTM, CDR2 ANQGSEA. CDR3 nucleotides: TGCAGCGTCCAAAAGGAAGGAGGGAGGTCGGCTTTCTTT. This codes for CSVQKEGGRSAFF.

The chain combines TRBV29-1 with TRBJ1-4; D is possibly TRBD1 (5 bases). V shed 0 bases and J shed 8 bases, with 13 bases lying between them. Germline CDR1 and CDR2: SQVTM and ANQGSEA. This CDR3 is built from 14 residues. The DNA of the CDR3 is TGCAGCGTTGAAGATAGAGGGGCTCGGGAAAAACTGTTTTTT. This sequence encodes CSVEDRGAREKLFF.